Listed below are T cell receptor beta chains from one sample, sequenced in a study of cytomegalovirus exposure and HLA in healthy donors. The method was immunoSEQ multiplex PCR; TCRdb's version includes in-frame clones alone and lacks a portion of them. This sample has approximately 200,000 clones; roughly 85% occur once, and the top ten carry about 2%. Material for sequencing was PBMCs. The receptor source for this set is a woman aged 45-60 years in good health and CMV-seronegative. CDR3s leave out the opening cysteine and the closing phenylalanine or tryptophan. The listing skips clone size in some rows; elsewhere it reads once, few, many or a size class.

size	length	V	CDR3
.	13	TRBV7-2	ASSGGGLAGVEQF
.	11	TRBV18	ASSPKGGETQY
.	13	TRBV19	ASSPAGTGAYEQY
.	14	TRBV5-1	ASSSPGLAGVIEQF
.	11	TRBV19	ASSSRDRQLAF
.	11	TRBV6-4	ASSGGQGGTHF
.	13	TRBV7-9	ASSLGGGSYNEQF
.	10	TRBV28	ASSNVVQPQH
.	14	TRBV27	ASSSNSLPSTDTQY
.	13	TRBV27	ASSTGSYSNQPQH
.	12	TRBV6-5	ASRPRQGATEAF
.	10	TRBV9	ASSVGYGELF
.	14	TRBV10-2	ASRSYDRDQEEKLF
.	13	TRBV6-6	ASRSGQGSAYEQY
.	10	TRBV7-2	ASSFPNQPQH
once	9	TRBV18	ASSRQEDKF
once	11	TRBV27	ASSPFTGTEQY
.	13	TRBV6-5	ASSYGPEVGNEQF
.	13	TRBV6-5	ASSFLAGGQNEQF
.	13	TRBV7-3	ASSLTPGRQETQY
.	14	TRBV18	ASSLLAGSRTDTQY
.	13	TRBV6-5	ASSYSIGGGETQY
.	12	TRBV18	ASSPGQGIHEQF
.	12	TRBV4-1	ASSRRDRDYEQY
.	12	TRBV15	ATTHRGMNTEAF
.	13	TRBV18	ASSTGTVTTGELF
.	11	TRBV28	ASSSPPGQPQH
.	12	TRBV5-6	ASSLRRSSYEQY
.	12	TRBV5-4	ASSSGLAKETQY
few	13	TRBV12-5	ASGLVSGGRDTQY
.	14	TRBV7-2	ASSPPSGGAYNEQF
.	18	TRBV28	ASLPRGYLAARTGGYGYT
.	12	TRBV2	ASSESGTGEPQH
.	11	TRBV7-8	ASSQSGSNEQY
.	13	TRBV7-7	ASSPTTQAYNEQF
.	13	TRBV7-6	ASSLDRGILDEQY
.	11	TRBV28	ASRTGGQETQY
few	13	TRBV18	ASSPGGQRQETQY
.	14	TRBV7-9	SSSLVPAAGAGEQY
once	11	TRBV25-1	ASSSRVREKLF
once	13	TRBV18	ASSPRQGGKNIQY
.	12	TRBV27	ASSLTGDTDTQY
.	12	TRBV7-2	ASSFRRFSYEQY
.	9	TRBV27	ASRQGGEQY
.	13	TRBV28	ASRPDLLVRETQY
.	13	TRBV19	ASTSAGTGRYEQY
.	13	TRBV19	ASSPGLAGGYKQY
.	13	TRBV28	ASSLAGGGTGELF
.	16	TRBV27	ASSFFGLAGGPWNEQY
.	10	TRBV2	ASRLLAEAQY
.	16	TRBV27	ASSLWSSGRSSYNEQF
once	14	TRBV29-1	SVEVPTRSSYNEQF
few	12	TRBV30	AWSLGTAGSPLH
few	12	TRBV5-1	ASSLQEGKDTQY
.	12	TRBV5-4	ASPSGGLGDTQY